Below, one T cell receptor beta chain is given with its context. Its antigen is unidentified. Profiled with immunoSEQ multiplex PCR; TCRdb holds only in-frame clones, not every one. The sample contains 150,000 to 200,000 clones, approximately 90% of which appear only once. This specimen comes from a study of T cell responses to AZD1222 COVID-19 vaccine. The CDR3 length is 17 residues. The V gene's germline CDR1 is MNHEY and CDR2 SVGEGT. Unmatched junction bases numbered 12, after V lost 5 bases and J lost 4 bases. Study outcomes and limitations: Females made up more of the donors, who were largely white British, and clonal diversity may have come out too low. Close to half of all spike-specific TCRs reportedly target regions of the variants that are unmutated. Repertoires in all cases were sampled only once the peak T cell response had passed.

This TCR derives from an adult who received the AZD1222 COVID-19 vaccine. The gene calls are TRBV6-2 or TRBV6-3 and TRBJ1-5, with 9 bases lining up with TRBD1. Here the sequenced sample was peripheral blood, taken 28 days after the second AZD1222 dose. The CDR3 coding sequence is TGTGCCAGCAGTAATCCGGGACAGGGACTGGGGAATCAGCCCCAGCATTTT. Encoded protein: CASSNPGQGLGNQPQHF.